This T cell receptor beta chain originates from a study of blood T cells in healthy people across ages. Study-wide background: About one barcoded beta molecule per two T cells was captured by template switching. Study observations and caveats: Naive CD4+ cells and diversity were both higher in long-lived donors than in aged donors. Naive and antigen-experienced cells could not be conclusively compared, given unsorted PBMCs.

Sample-barcoded 5' priming and a J-beta primer mix drove a second PCR of roughly 6 to 12 cycles. TCRdb used MiXCR to reprocess the 5' RACE reads, holding one entry per CDR3 protein. This sample has more than 700,000 distinct CDR3 sequences; around 50% occur once, and the top ten carry 15% to 20%. This CDR3 has 14 residues. J was trimmed by 0 bases and V by 4 bases; bases with no gene match: 2. Germline assignment: CDR1 SQVTM and CDR2 ANQGSEA. This clonotype was found many times. The antigen remains undetermined. Every sample had a minimum of 6.5 million PBMCs isolated. The receptor comes from a man older than 75 in good health. The chain has TRBV29-1 and TRBJ2-3; TRBD2 matches at 9 bases. Sequencing was done on a sample of blood. The CDR3 here is CSVVTSGSTDTQYF. Written as DNA, the CDR3 is TGCAGCGTTGTTACTAGCGGGAGCACAGATACGCAGTATTTT.